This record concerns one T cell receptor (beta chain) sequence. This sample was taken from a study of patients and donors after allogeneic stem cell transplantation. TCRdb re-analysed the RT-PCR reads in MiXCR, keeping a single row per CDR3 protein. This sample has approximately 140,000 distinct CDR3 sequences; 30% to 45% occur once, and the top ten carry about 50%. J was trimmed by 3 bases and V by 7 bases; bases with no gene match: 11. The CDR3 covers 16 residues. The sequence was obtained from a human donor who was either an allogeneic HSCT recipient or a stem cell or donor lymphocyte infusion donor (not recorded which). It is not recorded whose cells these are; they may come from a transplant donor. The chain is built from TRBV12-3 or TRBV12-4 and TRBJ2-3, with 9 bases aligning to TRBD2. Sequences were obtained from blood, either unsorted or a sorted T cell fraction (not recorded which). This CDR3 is CASKAPAGGLTDTQYF. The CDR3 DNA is TGTGCCAGCAAGGCCCCCGCGGGGGGGCTTACAGATACGCAGTATTTT.